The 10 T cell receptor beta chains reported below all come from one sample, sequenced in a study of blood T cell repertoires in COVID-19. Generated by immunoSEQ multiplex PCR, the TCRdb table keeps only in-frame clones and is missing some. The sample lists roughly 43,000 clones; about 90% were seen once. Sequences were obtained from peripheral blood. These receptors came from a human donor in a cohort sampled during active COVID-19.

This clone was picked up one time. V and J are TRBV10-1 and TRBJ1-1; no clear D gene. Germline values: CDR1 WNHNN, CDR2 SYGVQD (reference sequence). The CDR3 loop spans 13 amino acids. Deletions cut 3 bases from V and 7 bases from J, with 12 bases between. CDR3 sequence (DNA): TGCGCCAGCAGTGATCTTGGCCAGCGTGAAGCTTTCTTT. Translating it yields CASSDLGQREAFF.

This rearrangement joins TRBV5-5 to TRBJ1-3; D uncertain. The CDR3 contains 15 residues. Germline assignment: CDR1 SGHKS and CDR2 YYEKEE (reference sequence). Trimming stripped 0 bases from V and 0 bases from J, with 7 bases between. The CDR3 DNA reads TGTGCCAGCAGCTTGGCCGTCAGCTCTGGAAACACCATATATTTT. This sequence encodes CASSLAVSSGNTIYF.

The CDR3 protein is CASSWAGNTEAFF. CDR3 nucleotide sequence: TGTGCCAGCAGTTGGGCAGGGAACACTGAAGCTTTCTTT. This chain links TRBV12-3 or TRBV12-4 with TRBJ1-1, with D unclear. CDR3 length equals 13 residues. V was pared by 4 bases and J by 1 base, with 7 bases between.

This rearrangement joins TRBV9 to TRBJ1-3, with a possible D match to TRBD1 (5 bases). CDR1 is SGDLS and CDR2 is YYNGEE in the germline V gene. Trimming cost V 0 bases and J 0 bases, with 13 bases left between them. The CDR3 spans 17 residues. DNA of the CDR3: TGTGCCAGCAGCGTAGAGGGGCGGGGATTCTCTGGAAACACCATATATTTT. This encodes CASSVEGRGFSGNTIYF.

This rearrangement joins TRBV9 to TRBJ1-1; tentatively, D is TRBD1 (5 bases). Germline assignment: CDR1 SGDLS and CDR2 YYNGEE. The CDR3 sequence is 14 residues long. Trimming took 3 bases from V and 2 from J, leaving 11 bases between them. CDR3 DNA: TGTGCCAGCAGCGCGGGGGTCGTAAACACTGAAGCTTTCTTT. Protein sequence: CASSAGVVNTEAFF.

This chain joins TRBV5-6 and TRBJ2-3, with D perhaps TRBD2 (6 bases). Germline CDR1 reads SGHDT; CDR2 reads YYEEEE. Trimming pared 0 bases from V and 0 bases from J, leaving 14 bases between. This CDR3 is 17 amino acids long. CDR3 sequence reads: CASSLEWAGISTDTQYF. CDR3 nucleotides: TGTGCCAGCAGCTTGGAATGGGCGGGAATAAGCACAGATACGCAGTATTTT.

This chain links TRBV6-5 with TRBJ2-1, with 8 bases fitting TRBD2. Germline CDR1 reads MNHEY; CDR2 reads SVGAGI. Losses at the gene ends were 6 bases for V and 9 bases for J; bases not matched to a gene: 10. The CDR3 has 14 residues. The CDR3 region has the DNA TGTGCCAGCAGGGCCGGGACTAGTTTTTTTGAGCAGTTCTTC. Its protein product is CASRAGTSFFEQFF.

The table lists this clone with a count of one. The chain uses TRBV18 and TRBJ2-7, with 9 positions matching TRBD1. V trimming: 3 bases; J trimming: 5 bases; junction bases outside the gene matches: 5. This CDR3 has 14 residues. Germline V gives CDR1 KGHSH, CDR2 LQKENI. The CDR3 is CASSPRDRVNEQYF. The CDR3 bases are TGTGCCAGCTCACCCCGGGACAGGGTCAACGAGCAGTACTTC.

In DNA form, the CDR3 reads TGTGCCAGCAGTTTATCTCCAGCGGGAGGTCAAGAGCAGTTCTTC. This encodes CASSLSPAGGQEQFF. V is TRBV28 and J is TRBJ2-1, with 9 bases that match TRBD2. The CDR3 has 15 amino acids. In germline, CDR1 is MDHEN, CDR2 SYDVKM. Losses at the gene ends were 1 base for V and 10 bases for J; bases not matched to a gene: 8.

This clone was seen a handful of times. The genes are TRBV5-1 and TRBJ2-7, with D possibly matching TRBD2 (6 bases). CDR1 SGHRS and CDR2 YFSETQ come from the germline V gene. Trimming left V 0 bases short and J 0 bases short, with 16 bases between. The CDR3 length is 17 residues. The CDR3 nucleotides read TGCGCCAGCAGCTTGGCCCGCGGGACCACGAGCTCCTACGAGCAGTACTTC. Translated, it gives CASSLARGTTSSYEQYF.